The clone carrying this T cell receptor beta chain was counted ten times or more. Its antigen is unidentified. TCRdb passed the RT-PCR reads through MiXCR, listing each CDR3 protein once. The data show 500,000 to 600,000 distinct CDR3 sequences, with 7.5% to 8.5% seen just once and over 10% held by the top ten. From germline, CDR1 is MNHEY and CDR2 SMNVEV (reference sequence). Trimming stripped 7 bases from V and 6 bases from J, with 16 bases between. The CDR3 length is 14 residues. The record originates from a study of response to subunit inactivated influenza vaccine. Notes on the study in general: After each seasonal influenza vaccination, few new T cells are recruited, the authors suggested.

The sample in question was PBMCs from blood, obtained roughly 24 months after vaccination. This sequence originates from a man aged 50-75 years who received an inactivated influenza vaccine. The V gene is TRBV27, the J gene TRBJ2-1, with D hard to call. The CDR3 region is CASTDAPWGNEQFF. DNA of the CDR3: TGTGCCAGCACGGACGCCCCATGGGGCAATGAGCAGTTCTTC.